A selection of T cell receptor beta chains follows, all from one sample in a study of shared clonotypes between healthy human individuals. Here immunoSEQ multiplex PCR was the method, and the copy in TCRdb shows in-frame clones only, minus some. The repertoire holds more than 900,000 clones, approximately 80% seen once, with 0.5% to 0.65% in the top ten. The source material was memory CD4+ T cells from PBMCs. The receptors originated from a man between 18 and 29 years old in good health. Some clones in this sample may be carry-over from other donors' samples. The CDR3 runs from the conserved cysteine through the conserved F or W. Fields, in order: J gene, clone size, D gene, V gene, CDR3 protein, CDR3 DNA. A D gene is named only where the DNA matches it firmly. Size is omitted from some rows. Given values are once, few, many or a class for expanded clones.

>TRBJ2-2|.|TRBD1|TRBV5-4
CASSLTRDRLFF
TGTGCCAGCAGCCTCACCCGGGACAGACTTTTTTTT
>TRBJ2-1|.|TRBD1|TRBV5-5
CASSLGTGGSEQFF
TGTGCCAGCAGCTTGGGGACAGGGGGGAGTGAGCAGTTCTTC
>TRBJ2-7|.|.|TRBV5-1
CASSPSKGGGSYEQYF
TGCGCCAGCAGCCCCTCTAAAGGTGGCGGCAGCTACGAGCAGTACTTC
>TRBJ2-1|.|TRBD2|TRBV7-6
CASSPWTSGSRDEQFF
TGTGCCAGCAGCCCGTGGACTAGCGGGAGTCGGGATGAGCAGTTCTTC
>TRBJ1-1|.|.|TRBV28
CASSPRLGAGAFF
TGTGCCAGCAGTCCCCGGTTGGGGGCGGGGGCTTTCTTT
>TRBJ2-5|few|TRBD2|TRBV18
CASSPPGLARTGETQYF
TGTGCCAGCTCACCACCGGGACTAGCTCGGACGGGGGAGACCCAGTACTTC
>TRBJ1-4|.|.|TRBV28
CASGLAGTNEKLFF
TGTGCTAGCGGTTTGGCGGGCACTAATGAAAAACTGTTTTTT
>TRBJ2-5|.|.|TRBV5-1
CASSPLWGETQYF
TGCGCCAGCAGCCCCCTTTGGGGGGAGACCCAGTACTTC
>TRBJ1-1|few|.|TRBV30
CAWRGGNTEAFF
TGTGCCTGGAGGGGGGGGAACACTGAAGCTTTCTTT
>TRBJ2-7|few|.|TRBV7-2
CASSDLGYEQYF
TGTGCCAGCAGCGACCTAGGGTACGAGCAGTACTTC
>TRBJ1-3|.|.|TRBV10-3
CAISPRILSSGNTIYF
TGTGCCATCAGTCCCAGGATTCTAAGCTCTGGAAACACCATATATTTT
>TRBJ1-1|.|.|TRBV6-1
CASSEEQGWGTEAFF
TGTGCCAGCAGTGAAGAACAGGGTTGGGGGACTGAAGCTTTCTTT
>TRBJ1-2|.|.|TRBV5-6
CASSSPDSLSAAYGYTF
TGTGCCAGCAGCTCACCTGACTCCCTGAGTGCGGCTTATGGCTACACCTTC
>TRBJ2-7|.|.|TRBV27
CASSYLAGPSYEQYF
TGTGCCAGCAGCTATCTGGCGGGACCGTCCTACGAGCAGTACTTC
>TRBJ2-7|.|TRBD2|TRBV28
CASSEGASGSHEQYF
TGTGCCAGCAGTGAGGGTGCTAGCGGGAGTCACGAGCAGTACTTC
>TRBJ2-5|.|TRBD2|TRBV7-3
CASSLTSGRQETQYF
TGTGCCAGCAGCTTAACTAGCGGGAGGCAAGAGACCCAGTACTTC
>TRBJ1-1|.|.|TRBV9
CASSVGQYTEAFF
TGTGCCAGCAGCGTAGGACAGTACACTGAAGCTTTCTTT
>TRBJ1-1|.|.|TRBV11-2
CASSPGIVAFF
TGTGCCAGCAGCCCAGGGATTGTGGCTTTCTTT
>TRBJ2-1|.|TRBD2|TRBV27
CASSLRPAGGPMNEQFF
TGTGCCAGCAGCCTACGACCAGCGGGAGGGCCGATGAATGAGCAGTTCTTC
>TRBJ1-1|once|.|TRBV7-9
CASSLYATEAFF
TGTGCCAGCAGCTTATATGCCACTGAAGCTTTCTTT